This TCR beta chain originates from a study of T cell repertoires in cytomegalovirus infection. In the study overall: An indication of both CMV infection and matching HLA type came from public TCR beta signatures.

On this clonotype itself: Its antigen is not known.

In TCRdb, the reads were re-called with MiXCR into one record per CDR3 protein. The data show approximately 770,000 distinct CDR3 sequences, roughly 28% seen once. Germline V gives CDR1 MNHEY, CDR2 SMNVEV (reference sequence). With 6 bases removed from V and 4 bases from J, the gap between germline ends came to 25 bases. This CDR3 has 17 residues. Broader study findings: It was HLA-C-restricted CMV-specific TCR beta clonotypes that dominated the response ex vivo.

The chain combines TRBV27 with TRBJ2-7; D is perhaps TRBD2 (7 bases). Here the sequenced sample was cultured CD8+ T cells from PBMCs, taken from culture after CMV antigen stimulation. The sequence was obtained from a human donor in good health (CMV status not recorded). Some clones in this sample may be carry-over from other donors' samples. CDR3 protein: CASRPLGGQVVSYEQYV. CDR3 coding DNA: TGTGCCAGCAGGCCCCTCGGGGGGCAGGTGGTCTCGTACGAGCAGTACGTC.